The clone carrying this TCR beta chain is medium-sized by share. One entry per CDR3 protein, called by TCRdb with MiXCR from the PCR reads. The repertoire holds under 20,000 distinct CDR3 sequences, with approximately 47% as singletons. The source of the sample is a study of CD4 and CD8 cells across lung adenocarcinoma regions. This CDR3 spans 15 amino acids. V gave up 6 bases and J gave up 8 bases; unmatched junction bases: 12. Germline lookup yields CDR1 MNHNS and CDR2 SASEGT. The TCR comes from a female donor with lung adenocarcinoma. The CD4 and CD8 labels of this study may be unreliable. This sequence joins TRBV6-1 and TRBJ2-1, with TRBD2 matching 8 bases. The sequencing sample was made of CD8+ T cells from the center of a lung tumor. The CDR3 DNA reads TGTGCCAGCAGCCCGCAATATGAGACTAGCGATGAGCAGTTCTTC. It translates to CASSPQYETSDEQFF.